This T cell receptor (beta chain) was obtained from a study of identical twins. MiXCR, applied by TCRdb to the 5' RACE reads, yields one record per CDR3 protein. The sample lists over 200,000 distinct CDR3 sequences; less than 9.5% were seen once. This clonotype was counted many times. Its antigen is still unknown. Everyone who gave samples was a healthy Caucasian. The CDR3 spans 13 residues. Germline V lookup: CDR1 DFQATT, CDR2 SNEGSKA (reference sequence). V shed 5 bases, J shed 6 bases, and the junction held 4 bases outside the gene matches. Findings of the study overall: While abundant cord blood beta clonotypes carried fewer insertions, memory repertoires showed no such pattern. Models predicted too little out-of-frame TCR alpha sharing in monozygotic twins. Twins' surplus sharing was weaker for beta out-of-frame sequences.

The specimen sequenced was memory (CD45RO+) T cells sorted from blood. The chain is built from TRBV20-1 and TRBJ1-5; the match to TRBD1 covers 10 bases. This receptor was identified in a woman aged 18-35 years in good health. The chain's CDR3 is CSAGTGVGQPQHF. The CDR3 DNA is TGCAGTGCTGGGACAGGGGTCGGTCAGCCCCAGCATTTT.